This T cell receptor beta chain is from a study of blood T cell repertoires in COVID-19. Turning to the study itself: Sites in the United States, Italy and Spain provided acute and convalescent COVID-19 samples.

Sequencing was performed with immunoSEQ multiplex PCR; in TCRdb, only in-frame clones are kept and a portion is missing. The sample consists of roughly 200,000 clones, about 80% of them appearing once. The TCR sequence derives from a man over 45 with active or convalescent COVID-19. Sequencing used peripheral blood.

The CDR3 loop is CATSRGLAADTQYF. CDR3 DNA sequence: TGTGCCACCAGCAGGGGACTAGCGGCAGATACGCAGTATTTT. The chain uses TRBV15 and TRBJ2-3; TRBD2 aligns across 11 bases. V gave up 3 bases and J gave up 4 bases; unmatched junction bases: 0. The CDR3 has 14 residues. Per the germline V gene, CDR1 is LNHNV and CDR2 is YYDKDF (reference sequence). The whole variable domain, filled in from reference TRBV15 and TRBJ2-3, reads DAMVIQNPRYQVTQFGKPVTLSCSQTLNHNVMYWYQQKSSQAPKLLFHYYDKDFNNEADTPDNFQSRRPNTSFCFLDIRSPGLGDTAMYLCATSRGLAADTQYFGPGTRLTVL.